The clone carrying this TCR beta chain occurred a few times. V lost 2 bases and J 7 bases, leaving 8 bases between the germline ends. Germline V gene lookup returns CDR1 ENHRY and CDR2 SYGVKD. CDR3 length equals 12 residues. This sample is drawn from a study of early T cells in non-severe SARS-CoV-2 infection. TCRdb used MiXCR to reprocess the 5' RACE reads, holding one entry per CDR3 protein. The data contain about 77,000 distinct CDR3 sequences, 12% of them singletons. The starting material was whole blood, obtained at baseline. The TCR comes from an adult who was a healthcare worker with PCR-confirmed SARS-CoV-2 infection or an uninfected control (not recorded which). The donor label of this sample is uncertain. The chain links TRBV10-3 to TRBJ2-5; D is perhaps TRBD1 (5 bases). The CDR3 protein is CAISEGTGTQYF. CDR3 nucleotides: TGTGCCATCAGTGAGGGAACAGGGACCCAGTACTTC.